These 13 T cell receptor beta chains share one sample of origin, sequenced in a study of blood T cell repertoires in COVID-19 (dated by TCRdb to between 2020 and 2021). The library was produced with the immunoSEQ multiplex PCR assay. Imported from immuneACCESS, the table was reduced by TCRdb to in-frame sequences with V and J called. These copies leave out some clones; in studies compared against another copy, an unresolved V gene accounts for under half, and the cause of the remainder is not known. This sample gives around 180,000 clones in total; about 80% of them show up just once. The ten largest clones add up to approximately 12% of the sample. Sequencing was done on a sample of PBMCs or T cells enriched from blood (not recorded which). All receptors derive from a man aged 50-60 years who had recovered from COVID-19.

The chain is built from TRBV28 and TRBJ1-1; D is undetermined. Germline V CDR1 and CDR2: MDHEN, SYDVKM. This CDR3 comprises 11 residues. V gave up 6 bases and J gave up 10 bases, with 12 bases separating them. The CDR3 spells CASSQPTGAFF. In DNA form, the CDR3 reads TGTGCCAGCAGCCAACCTACCGGAGCTTTCTTT.

This clone was seen a handful of times. The chain employs TRBV5-1 and TRBJ1-6; a weak D match, TRBD1 (6 bases). V was trimmed by 3 bases and J by 15 bases, leaving 19 bases between them. This CDR3 contains 14 residues. The V gene's germline CDR1 is SGHRS and CDR2 YFSETQ. CDR3 coding DNA: TGCGCCAGCAGCTCTGCTAACGACAGGCGACTCCTCCACTTT. Its protein product is CASSSANDRRLLHF.

This clone was counted between two and nine times. V and J are TRBV4-1 and TRBJ1-5, with 9 bases lining up with TRBD1. The CDR3 sequence is 20 residues long. Germline CDR1 reads MGHRA; CDR2 reads YSYEKL. The junction had 13 bases not matched to a gene; V was cut back by 1 base and J by 0 bases. The CDR3: CASSQAHGTGSRNSNQPQHF. The CDR3 DNA follows: TGCGCCAGCAGCCAAGCCCACGGGACAGGGTCGAGAAATAGCAATCAGCCCCAGCATTTT.

The chain couples TRBV7-2 to TRBJ2-1, with D possibly being TRBD2 (5 bases). Germline lookup yields CDR1 SGHTA and CDR2 FQGNSA. Between the trimmed V and J ends, which lost 5 bases and 8 bases, there was a span of 16 bases. This CDR3 is 14 amino acids long. The CDR3, as DNA: TGTGCCAGCAGCCCTCCCCCGGGGAACCATGAGCAGTTCTTC. Residues: CASSPPPGNHEQFF.

This clone was counted a few times. The rearrangement joins TRBV5-4 to TRBJ1-1, with D perhaps TRBD1 (5 bases). This CDR3 comprises 14 residues. V dropped 2 bases and J dropped 4 bases, with 12 bases sitting between them. The germline V gene has CDR1 SGHNT and CDR2 YYREEE (reference sequence). For the CDR3, the DNA is TGTGCCAGCAGCTTCCAGGGTCCCCCCACTGAAGCTTTCTTT. Translated, it gives CASSFQGPPTEAFF.

The rearrangement links TRBV12-2 to TRBJ2-7; the table's D call, TRBD1, was not checked against the DNA. TRBV12-2 is a pseudogene segment. This CDR3 has 17 residues. The CDR3 reads CASRFPFDRGQSYEQYF. In DNA, the CDR3 is TGTGCAAGTCGCTTCCCATTTGACAGGGGGCAATCCTACGAGCAGTACTTC.

The rearrangement joins TRBV3-1 (or the pseudogene TRBV3-2) to TRBJ1-2, with 9 bases fitting TRBD1. After removal of 1 base from V and 8 bases from J, the junction contained 2 bases not matched to a gene. CDR3 size: 13 residues. The germline V gene encodes CDR1 LGHDT and CDR2 YNNKEL (reference sequence). CDR3 DNA: TGTGCCAGCAGCCAAGTGACAGGGGGAGGCTACACCTTC. Its protein is CASSQVTGGGYTF.

This clone has a single count. The CDR3 is CASSLAPSAGDHPMNTEAFF. In nucleotides, the CDR3 is TGCGCCAGCAGCTTGGCCCCAAGCGCAGGGGATCACCCTATGAACACTGAAGCTTTCTTT. The chain has TRBV5-1 and TRBJ1-1; possible D gene TRBD1, 6 bases. Trimming left V 0 bases short and J 0 bases short, with 24 bases between. Per the germline V gene, CDR1 is SGHRS and CDR2 is YFSETQ. This CDR3 contains 20 residues.

The CDR3: CASSQGQRGTEAFF. CDR3 nucleotides: TGTGCCAGCAGCCAGGGACAGAGGGGTACTGAAGCTTTCTTT. The chain combines TRBV7-2 with TRBJ1-1; 7 bases align to TRBD1. Germline V gives CDR1 SGHTA, CDR2 FQGNSA. V dropped 5 bases and J dropped 5; count of bases not matched to a gene: 8. This CDR3 has 14 amino acids. The full variable domain, its missing parts supplied by reference TRBV7-2 and TRBJ1-1, is GAGVSQSPSNKVTEKGKDVELRCDPISGHTALYWYRQSLGQGLEFLIYFQGNSAPDKSGLPSDRFSAERTGGSVSTLTIQRTQQEDSAVYLCASSQGQRGTEAFFGQGTRLTVV.

This clone showed up just once. V usage is TRBV28 and J usage is TRBJ1-5; TRBD1 aligns across 9 bases. The CDR3 length is 17 residues. The V and J ends lost 6 bases and 2 bases, in that order; junction bases with no gene match: 11. Per germline, CDR1 MDHEN and CDR2 SYDVKM. The CDR3 coding sequence is TGTGCCAGCAGCGACAGGGGGGTACGGCGCGGCAATCAGCCCCAGCATTTT. Its protein product is CASSDRGVRRGNQPQHF.

The rearrangement uses TRBV9 and TRBJ2-5; 8 bases are a match to TRBD2. The CDR3 has 16 residues. V shed 4 bases and J 2 bases; nucleotides not matched to a gene: 10. Looked up from germline, CDR1 is SGDLS and CDR2 is YYNGEE. The CDR3 coding sequence is TGTGCCAGCAGCCCCTATAGCGGGGTTAAGCAAGAGACCCAGTACTTC. This translates into CASSPYSGVKQETQYF.

The chain couples TRBV25-1 to TRBJ1-1; 7 bases align to TRBD1. The CDR3 consists of 15 residues. Trimming removed 6 bases from V and 5 bases from J; junction bases left unmatched: 12. Germline V lookup: CDR1 MGHDK, CDR2 SYGVNS. CDR3 loop: CASSPRTGPGTEAFF. For the CDR3, the DNA is TGTGCCAGCAGCCCCCGGACAGGTCCGGGGACTGAAGCTTTCTTT.

The V gene is TRBV11-2, the J gene TRBJ2-7, with no clear D. The V end was cut by 5 bases, the J end by 6 bases, with 8 bases between. CDR1 and CDR2 from the germline V gene are SGHAT and FQNNGV. The length of the CDR3 is 11 residues. CDR3 bases: TGTGCCAGCAGCAACCTCGGCGAGCAGTACTTC. The encoded protein is CASSNLGEQYF.